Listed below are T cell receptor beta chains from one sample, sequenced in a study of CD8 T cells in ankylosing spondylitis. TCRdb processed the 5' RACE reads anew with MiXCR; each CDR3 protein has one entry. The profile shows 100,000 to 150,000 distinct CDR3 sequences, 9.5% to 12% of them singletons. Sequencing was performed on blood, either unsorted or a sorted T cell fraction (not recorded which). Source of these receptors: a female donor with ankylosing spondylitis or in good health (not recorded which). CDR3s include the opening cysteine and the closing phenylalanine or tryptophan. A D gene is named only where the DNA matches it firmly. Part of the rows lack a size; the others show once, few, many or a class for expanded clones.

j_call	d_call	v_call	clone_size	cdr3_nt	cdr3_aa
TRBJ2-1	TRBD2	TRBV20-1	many	TGCAGTGCCCCCTCGGGGGGTGGGGATGAGCAGTTCTTC	CSAPSGGGDEQFF
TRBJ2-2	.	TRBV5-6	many	TGTGCCAGCAGCTTGGGACAGACCGGGGAGCTGTTTTTT	CASSLGQTGELFF
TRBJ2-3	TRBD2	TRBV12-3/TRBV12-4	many	TGTGCCAGCAGCTGGACTAGCGGGGTGGTGGATACGCAGTATTTT	CASSWTSGVVDTQYF
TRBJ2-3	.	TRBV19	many	TGTGCCAGTAGTATAGGTAGAGCCTTCACAGATACGCAGTATTTT	CASSIGRAFTDTQYF
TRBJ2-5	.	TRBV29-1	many	TGCAGCACCAGGGGGGCGGAAGAGACCCAGTACTTC	CSTRGAEETQYF
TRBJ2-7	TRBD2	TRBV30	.	TGTGCCTGGAGTGTAGGCTCGGGGGGCTACGAGCAGTACTTC	CAWSVGSGGYEQYF
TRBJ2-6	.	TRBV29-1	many	TGCAGCGTTGAGACCGACCTCGGATCTGGGGCCAACGTCCTGACTTTC	CSVETDLGSGANVLTF
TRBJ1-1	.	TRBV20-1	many	TGCAGTGCTAGCAGGGATTTGGGAACTGAAGCTTTCTTT	CSASRDLGTEAFF
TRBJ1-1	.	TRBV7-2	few	TGTGCCAGCAGCTTAAAGGCGGGCACTGAAGCTTTCTTT	CASSLKAGTEAFF
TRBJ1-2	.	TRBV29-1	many	TGCAGCGTTTTAGGGGTGGGGCCTGGCTACACCTTC	CSVLGVGPGYTF
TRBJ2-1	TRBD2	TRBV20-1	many	TGCAGTGCTAGAGAAGTATATGCTAGCGGGCTTTATGGTGAGCAGTTCTTC	CSAREVYASGLYGEQFF
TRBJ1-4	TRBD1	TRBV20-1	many	TGCAGTGCTAGAGATGGGGGACAGGGTTATGAAAAACTGTTTTTT	CSARDGGQGYEKLFF
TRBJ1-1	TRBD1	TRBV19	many	TGTGCCAGTATTCCTCGGACAGGGGCCATGAACACTGAAGCTTTCTTT	CASIPRTGAMNTEAFF
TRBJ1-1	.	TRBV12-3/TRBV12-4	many	TGTGCCAGCAAAATAGGGAGAAACACTGAAGCTTTCTTT	CASKIGRNTEAFF
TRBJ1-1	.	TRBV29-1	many	TGCAGCGTTGAAAGTGGGCAGAGGAACACTGAAGCTTTCTTT	CSVESGQRNTEAFF